Detailed here is one TCR beta chain. There is no known antigen for this receptor. Base-call qualities are not available, and no considerably larger clone is one nucleotide away. The data are from a study of T cell responses to AZD1222 COVID-19 vaccine (dated by TCRdb to 2020 to 2023). At the level of the whole study: TCR sequencing covered some 240 trial participants: 207 given two doses of AZD1222 and some 25 given two doses of MenACWY control vaccine. Trial participants were enrolled into age subgroups of 18-55, 56-69 and 70-plus years, which contained around 150, 29 and 61 TCR-sequenced participants, respectively.

In the paper's terms, the time point label means: about 28 days (+/-7) after the second vaccine dose. Because spike-specific TCR depth and breadth did not differ between the two schedules, AZD1222 recipients who got a second dose at roughly 4 weeks were pooled with those who got a second dose at roughly 12 weeks. Samples from vaccinated people were obtained from the UK trials COV001 and COV002, which included a single-blind randomized controlled phase 2/3 trial of AZD1222 (ChAdOx1 nCoV-19) in healthy adults. For TCRbeta chain sequencing, PBMC samples from trial participants were taken at day 0 and at day 28 after the second dose. The CDR3 regions of human TCRbeta chains were analyzed by immunosequencing. In the original analysis: TCRs in the repertoires were matched against a reference library of SARS-CoV-2-specific TCRs that had been generated with the MIRA antigen-specificity platform. Breadth meant the fraction of unique TCRs that were SARS-CoV-2-associated, whereas depth meant the fraction of total T cells that were SARS-CoV-2-associated. Using the MIRA data, each spike-specific TCR was mapped to the spike region that the TCR reacts to and placed in a CD4 or CD8 class. Log10-transformed breadth and depth values were compared by one-way ANOVA with Sidak's multiple comparisons tests. The table comes from immuneACCESS by way of TCRdb, which keeps in-frame sequences with V and J called. Part of the clones is missing from these tables; in studies checked, under half for an unresolved V gene and the rest for unknown reasons. D and trimming were read from the DNA, whereas the V and J calls and clone size are those reported in that table. The sample table shows roughly 87,000 clones, and roughly 90% are seen once. In total, the top ten clones hold approximately 5% of the sample.

Overall study outcomes, separate from this receptor: Spike-specific TCR breadth and depth rose significantly after two AZD1222 doses compared with day 0 and with MenACWY recipients. In the small 56-69-year group, the increase in depth fell short of significance, most likely because of low power. Because no day 14 peak-response samples were available, repertoires were characterized only after the peak T cell response. The vaccine-associated CD4 TCRs covered the entire spike protein, and the dominant responses fell in regions 160-218 and 743-854. Participants were mostly white British, with more females than males. The authors suggested clonal diversity may have been underestimated. Only six or seven AZD1222 recipients were SARS-CoV-2 seropositive at baseline, limiting conclusions about previously exposed vaccinees. Nearly half of unique spike-specific TCRs reportedly recognized epitopes outside regions mutated in the B.1.351 and B.1.1.7 variants.

This TCR was sampled from an adult who received the AZD1222 COVID-19 vaccine. The sample was peripheral blood, taken 28 days after the second AZD1222 dose.

The DNA reads as follows: TGTGCCAGCAGTTATTCGGGGACCGCGGGCACTGAAGCTTTCTTT. Its product reads: CASSYSGTAGTEAFF. Recombination joined TRBV27 with TRBJ1-1; D gene: possibly TRBD1, on 5 matching bases. CDR3 length: 15 amino acids, cysteine to phenylalanine. The sequence is cut down to CDR3 DNA, 45 bases in frame from base 1. V gives up 4 bases and J gives up 4 bases, and the segment between their germline ends measures 16 bases. CDR1 and CDR2, looked up from the germline V gene (reference sequence), are MNHEY and SMNVEV.